Listed here are 20 T cell receptor beta chains from one sample, sequenced in a study of cytomegalovirus exposure and HLA in healthy donors. The study ran its PCR with 60 Vbeta and 13 Jbeta primers. The data were produced by immunoSEQ multiplex PCR, yet TCRdb's version contains in-frame clones alone and is incomplete. Of about 190,000 clones in the sample, approximately 81% are singletons; the top ten hold 3.8%. Sequenced sample: PBMCs. The receptors come from a man aged 50 to 60 in good health and CMV-seronegative.

The chain carries TRBV10-2 and TRBJ2-1, with 8 bases identical to TRBD1. Germline CDR1 and CDR2: WSHSY and SAAADI. There are 14 residues in the CDR3. V lost 4 bases, J lost 8 bases, and 7 bases stayed unmatched. Here the CDR3 reads CASSGQGYRDEQFF. In DNA form, the CDR3 reads TGCGCCAGCAGTGGACAGGGGTATAGGGATGAGCAGTTCTTC.

The table lists this clone with a few counts. V usage is TRBV6-5 and J usage is TRBJ2-2; D remains unclear. Trimming removed 2 bases from V and 5 bases from J, with 9 bases in between. Germline values: CDR1 MNHEY, CDR2 SVGAGI. The CDR3 is made up of 14 amino acids. CDR3 sequence (DNA): TGTGCCAGCAGTTACGGCTGGTGGACCGGGGAGCTGTTTTTT. Translation gives CASSYGWWTGELFF.

On this clone itself: This sample also contains other DNA sequences that code for the same CDR3. The chain couples TRBV18 to TRBJ1-1, with a possible D match to TRBD1 (5 bases). The CDR3 runs 13 residues. V lost 3 bases and J 5 bases, leaving 10 bases between the germline ends. From germline, CDR1 is KGHSH and CDR2 LQKENI. The CDR3 DNA sequence: TGTGCCAGCTCACCGGGCCAGGGTACTGAAGCTTTCTTT. Translated, it gives CASSPGQGTEAFF.

The rearrangement joins TRBV19 to TRBJ1-1; TRBD1 might be the D (5 bases). Trimming took 5 bases from V and 5 from J, leaving 21 bases between them. In germline, CDR1 is LNHDA, CDR2 SQIVND (reference sequence). CDR3 length equals 16 residues. The CDR3 coding sequence is TGTGCCAGTAGTCCCGAAGATAGGGGAAGATATACTGAAGCTTTCTTT. Its translation: CASSPEDRGRYTEAFF.

The V call is TRBV11-2, the J call TRBJ2-2; D gene unclear. V gave up 0 bases and J gave up 5 bases, with 10 bases separating them. This CDR3 spans 15 amino acids. Germline V gene data show CDR1 as SGHAT and CDR2 as FQNNGV. Here the CDR3 reads CASSLEVAVTGELFF. Written as DNA, the CDR3 is TGTGCCAGCAGCTTAGAGGTGGCAGTTACCGGGGAGCTGTTTTTT.

The chain has TRBV6-5 and TRBJ1-2; D unclear. The V and J ends lost 6 bases and 7 bases respectively, with 9 bases between them. The CDR3 covers 11 residues. Germline V gene lookup returns CDR1 MNHEY and CDR2 SVGAGI. CDR3 protein: CASRTRGGYTF. The DNA for the CDR3 is TGTGCCAGCAGGACCCGGGGTGGCTACACCTTC.

This clone was detected only a few times. The genes are TRBV7-8 and TRBJ1-2; TRBD1 agrees at 7 bases. In germline, CDR1 is SGHVS, CDR2 FQNEAQ. V was pared by 5 bases and J by 8 bases, with 8 bases of the junction left unmatched. CDR3 length: 13 residues. CDR3 nucleotide sequence: TGTGCCAGCAGCCTTTCAGGGGGTGAGGGCTACACCTTC. Its protein is CASSLSGGEGYTF.

The chain carries TRBV19 and TRBJ1-5; the D gene is possibly TRBD1 (5 bases). The CDR3 is 14 amino acids. Per the germline V gene, CDR1 is LNHDA and CDR2 is SQIVND (reference sequence). V was pared by 2 bases and J by 5 bases, with 10 bases between. The CDR3 sequence is CASSIRGEYQPQHF. The CDR3, as DNA: TGTGCCAGTAGTATACGGGGGGAGTATCAGCCCCAGCATTTT.

The rearrangement uses TRBV29-1 and TRBJ2-7; 8 nucleotides match TRBD1. The trim removed 4 bases at V and 1 base at J, leaving 3 bases unmatched. Germline V CDR1 and CDR2: SQVTM, ANQGSEA. The CDR3 runs 13 residues. The CDR3 sequence: CSVVNRGSYEQYF. Written as DNA, the CDR3 is TGCAGCGTTGTGAACAGGGGGTCCTACGAGCAGTACTTC.

The V and J genes are TRBV7-9 and TRBJ1-4; the D gene is possibly TRBD1 (6 bases). CDR1 SEHNR and CDR2 FQNEAQ come from the germline V gene (reference sequence). Trimming left V 1 base short and J 8 bases short, with 14 bases between. This CDR3 region has 15 residues. The DNA for the CDR3 is TGTGCCAGCAGCTTAGATACAGGGCTGGGCGAAAAACTGTTTTTT. Translating it yields CASSLDTGLGEKLFF.

The rearrangement joins TRBV4-2 to TRBJ2-7, with D unresolved. V dropped 2 bases and J dropped 2 bases, with 10 bases sitting between them. CDR1 and CDR2 (germline): LGHNA, YNFKEQ. This CDR3 region has 14 residues. CDR3 nucleotide sequence: TGTGCCAGCAGCCAAAGTCTATCCCCCTACGAGCAGTACTTC. Its translation is CASSQSLSPYEQYF.

This clone has a handful of counts. The chain has TRBV2 and TRBJ1-1, with 7 bases fitting TRBD1. Germline values: CDR1 SNHLY, CDR2 FYNNEI. Trimming cost V 8 bases and J 4 bases; bases outside gene matches: 7. The CDR3 is made up of 13 amino acids. CDR3 sequence: CASGDSPGTEAFF. In DNA form, the CDR3 reads TGTGCCAGCGGGGACAGTCCGGGCACTGAAGCTTTCTTT. Full variable domain (rest looked up from reference TRBV2 and TRBJ1-1): EPEVTQTPSHQVTQMGQEVILRCVPISNHLYFYWYRQILGQKVEFLVSFYNNEISEKSEIFDDQFSVERPDGSNFTLKIRSTKLEDSAMYFCASGDSPGTEAFFGQGTRLTVV.

This chain joins TRBV27 and TRBJ2-7; a possible D gene is TRBD2 (6 bases). Trimming left V 5 bases short and J 5 bases short, with 22 bases between. The CDR3 sequence is 16 residues long. Germline loops: CDR1 MNHEY, CDR2 SMNVEV (reference sequence). The CDR3 loop reads CASSPSRGGPPHEQYF. CDR3 DNA sequence: TGTGCCAGCAGTCCCAGCCGAGGAGGGCCCCCTCACGAGCAGTACTTC.

The chain links TRBV10-1 to TRBJ2-5, with D possibly being TRBD2 (7 bases). The V end lost 11 bases, the J end lost 4 bases, and 23 bases lay between the germline ends. The CDR3 covers 15 residues. CDR1 WNHNN and CDR2 SYGVQD come from the germline V gene (reference sequence). The CDR3 nucleotides are TGCGCCCCCATATGCGGGGGCGACGCACGAGAGACCCAGTACTTC. It encodes CAPICGGDARETQYF.

Comments on this clone: Sequence at one end of the junction differs from germline and may be a read error. CDR3 sequence: CSSTLAFSQETQYF. In nucleotides, the CDR3 is TGTTCCAGCACCTTAGCTTTCAGCCAAGAGACCCAGTACTTC. V is TRBV7-9 and J is TRBJ2-5; D gene ambiguous. The CDR3 covers 14 residues. The germline V gene encodes CDR1 SEHNR and CDR2 FQNEAQ (reference sequence).

This clone was seen a single time. The chain joins TRBV4-1 to TRBJ2-6; 7 nucleotides align to TRBD2. This CDR3 comprises 15 residues. The V segment lost 4 bases and the J segment 1 base; nucleotides outside the gene matches: 1. Germline V lookup: CDR1 MGHRA, CDR2 YSYEKL. CDR3 in DNA: TGCGCCAGCAGCCCACTAGCGTCTGGGGCCAACGTCCTGACTTTC. Encoded protein: CASSPLASGANVLTF.

CDR3 nucleotide sequence: TGTGCCGCCTTTAGACAGGGTTGGGCCACTGAAGCTTTCTTT. It translates to CAAFRQGWATEAFF. The chain has TRBV27 and TRBJ1-1; 7 nucleotides line up with TRBD1. Trimming removed 11 bases from V and 4 bases from J; junction bases left unmatched: 13. This CDR3 spans 14 amino acids. CDR1 MNHEY and CDR2 SMNVEV come from the germline V gene (reference sequence).

The V call is TRBV5-1, the J call TRBJ2-5, with no clear D. This CDR3 contains 13 residues. V was cut by 3 bases and J by 4 bases, with 10 bases left in between. Germline assignment: CDR1 SGHRS and CDR2 YFSETQ. In DNA, the CDR3 is TGCGCCAGCAGCTCCAACGAGAGAGAGACCCAGTACTTC. Amino acids: CASSSNERETQYF.

The J gene is TRBJ2-1, the V gene TRBV5-8; possible D gene TRBD2, 9 bases. The V gene's germline CDR1 is SGHTS and CDR2 YDEGEE. This CDR3 is 16 amino acids long. Trimming removed 0 bases at V and 7 bases at J, with 17 bases between. The CDR3 coding sequence is TGTGCCAGCAGCTTGGGGGGGACAGGACTAGCGAATGAGCAGTTCTTC. The encoded protein is CASSLGGTGLANEQFF.

The gene calls are TRBV4-3 and TRBJ2-2; 9 bases line up with TRBD1. The J segment lost 4 bases and the V segment lost 3 bases, leaving 6 bases of the junction unmatched. The germline V gene has CDR1 LGHNA and CDR2 YSLEER. CDR3 length equals 16 residues. CDR3 residues: CASSHRGQGFTGELFF. The DNA of the CDR3 is TGCGCCAGCAGCCACCGGGGACAGGGTTTCACCGGGGAGCTGTTTTTT.